This TCR beta chain was documented in a study of T cell responses to AZD1222 COVID-19 vaccine. Study-level findings and limits: Among AZD1222 vaccinees, only 5 to 7 were seropositive at baseline. In a largely white British group with more females than males, clonal diversity was possibly underestimated. Reportedly, nearly half of unique spike TCRs recognized epitopes outside B.1.351/B.1.1.7 mutations. Increased Spike-specific TCR breadth and depth were observed after two AZD1222 doses.

Profiling relied on immunoSEQ multiplex PCR, and the TCRdb table lists in-frame clones only, not all of them. The sample yields 100,000 to 150,000 clones, 75% to 90% seen once. In the case of this clone: Its antigen is not known.

The CDR3 has 15 residues. Per germline, CDR1 SGHRS and CDR2 YFSETQ. With 0 bases removed from V and 0 bases from J, the gap between germline ends came to 9 bases. The input for sequencing was peripheral blood, taken 28 days after the second AZD1222 dose. The receptor was derived from an adult who received the AZD1222 COVID-19 vaccine. This chain links TRBV5-1 with TRBJ1-1, with D possibly TRBD1 on 5 matching bases. The DNA for the CDR3 is TGCGCCAGCAGCTTGGCCGGGGCGATGAACACTGAAGCTTTCTTT. This translates into CASSLAGAMNTEAFF.